This T cell receptor (beta chain) stems from a study of PD-1 blockade in classical Hodgkin lymphoma. Documented time point: cycle 4 day 1 (C4D1), after about 6 weeks of nivolumab. All patients experienced relapse after autologous stem cell transplantation, and brentuximab vedotin exposure was variable. Sequenced by immunoSEQ multiplex PCR; TCRdb stores in-frame clones only, minus some. The sample carries around 93,000 clones, 78% recorded once. The CDR3 sequence is 16 residues long. From germline, CDR1 is SGHRS and CDR2 YFSETQ. The V and J ends lost 3 bases and 2 bases respectively, with 15 bases between them. In the case of this clone: The antigen remains undetermined.

Study-wide results and limits: Complete responders started with a diversity level that resembled newly diagnosed patients at baseline.

The sample was peripheral blood mononuclear cells (PBMCs), taken before the fourth cycle of nivolumab. The sequence was obtained from a human donor with classical Hodgkin lymphoma. This rearrangement joins TRBV5-1 to TRBJ1-3; weak D call: TRBD1 (5 bases). CDR3 in amino acids: CASSWGERVAGNTIYF. Here the CDR3 DNA reads TGCGCCAGCAGCTGGGGGGAAAGGGTCGCTGGAAACACCATATATTTT.